This paragraph covers one T cell receptor beta chain sequence. Its antigen is unknown. These data belong to a study of cytomegalovirus exposure and HLA in healthy donors. PCR primers comprised 60 Vbeta and 13 Jbeta primers. Profiled with immunoSEQ multiplex PCR; TCRdb holds only in-frame clones, not every one. Its clone listing holds 130,000 or so clones. Study-level findings and limits: By HLA locus, TCR association rates varied in a later analysis, with DRB1 showing the most and HLA-C the fewest. In a later analysis, 16,951 TCR beta sequences were associated with HLA alleles at 0.05 false discovery rate. Judged likely to be a sequencing artifact was a cluster of highly shared sequence variants.

Material for sequencing was PBMCs. The receptor's source is a woman aged 55-69 years in good health and CMV-seronegative.

This CDR3 reads CASSLAYGNTIYF. CDR3 DNA sequence: TGTGCCAGCAGCTTAGCATACGGAAACACCATATATTTT. The chain uses TRBV5-8 and TRBJ1-3; D uncertain. Germline V gene data show CDR1 as SGHTS and CDR2 as YDEGEE. Trimming stripped 2 bases from V and 4 bases from J, with 7 bases between. The CDR3 extends over 13 amino acids.